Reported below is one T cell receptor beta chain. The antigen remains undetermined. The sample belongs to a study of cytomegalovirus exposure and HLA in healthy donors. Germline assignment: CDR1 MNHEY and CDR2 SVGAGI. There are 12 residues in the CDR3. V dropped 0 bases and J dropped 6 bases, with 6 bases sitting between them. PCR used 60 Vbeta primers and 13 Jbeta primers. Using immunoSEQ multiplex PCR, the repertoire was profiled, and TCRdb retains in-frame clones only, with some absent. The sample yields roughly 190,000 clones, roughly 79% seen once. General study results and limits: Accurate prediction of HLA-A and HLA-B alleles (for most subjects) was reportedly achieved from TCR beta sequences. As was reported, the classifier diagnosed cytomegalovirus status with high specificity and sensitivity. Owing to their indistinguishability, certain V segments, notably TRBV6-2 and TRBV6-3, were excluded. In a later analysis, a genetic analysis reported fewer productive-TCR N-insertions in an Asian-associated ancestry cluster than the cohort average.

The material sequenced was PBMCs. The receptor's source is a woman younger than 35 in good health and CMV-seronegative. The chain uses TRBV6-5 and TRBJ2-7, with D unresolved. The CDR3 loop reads CASSYSSGEQYF. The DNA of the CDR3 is TGTGCCAGCAGTTACTCGTCGGGCGAGCAGTACTTC.